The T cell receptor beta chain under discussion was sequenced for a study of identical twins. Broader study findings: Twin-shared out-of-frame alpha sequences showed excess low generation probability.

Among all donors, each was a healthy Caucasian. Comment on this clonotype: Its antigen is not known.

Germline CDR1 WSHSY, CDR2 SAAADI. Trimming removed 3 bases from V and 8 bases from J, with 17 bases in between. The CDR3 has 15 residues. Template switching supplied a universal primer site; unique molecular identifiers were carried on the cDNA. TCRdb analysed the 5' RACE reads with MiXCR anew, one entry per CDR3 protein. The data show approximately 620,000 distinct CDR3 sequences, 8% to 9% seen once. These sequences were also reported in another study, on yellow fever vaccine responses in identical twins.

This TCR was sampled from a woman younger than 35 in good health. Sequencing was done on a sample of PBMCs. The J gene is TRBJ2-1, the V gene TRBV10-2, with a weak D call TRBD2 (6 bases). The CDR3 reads CASSDDGSSLYEQFF. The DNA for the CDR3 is TGCGCCAGCAGTGATGACGGGAGTAGTTTATATGAGCAGTTCTTC.